The rows below give T cell receptor beta chains drawn from one sample of a study of shared clonotypes between healthy human individuals. Only in-frame clones appear in the TCRdb table, and some are missing; sequencing was by immunoSEQ multiplex PCR. The profile shows about 110,000 clones, approximately 70% of them singletons. Sequenced sample: memory CD8+ T cells sorted from blood. The receptors shown here come from a woman under 40 in good health. Both conserved end residues are trimmed from each CDR3. Part of the rows lack a size; the others show once, few, many or a class for expanded clones.

TRBV30	few	.	AWSVGSYEQY
TRBV30	.	TRBJ2-7	AWSVGTSDYEQY
TRBV11-1	.	TRBJ1-2	ASSFGQGHYGYT
TRBV23-1	.	TRBJ1-1	ASSPGMSGTGDMNTEAF
TRBV2	.	TRBJ1-2	APRGYGYT
TRBV28	few	TRBJ1-1	ASSPHKGERTEAF
TRBV7-6	.	TRBJ2-1	ASSEQAGQRANNEQF
TRBV28	many	TRBJ2-3	ASSFRGELADTQY
TRBV19	.	TRBJ2-1	ASRNGLGGRNEQF
TRBV27	few	TRBJ1-2	ASSSSTGYGYT
TRBV5-1	.	TRBJ2-5	ASSPGWGAQETQY
TRBV5-6	.	TRBJ2-6	ASTPRGALTGANVLT
TRBV5-4	.	TRBJ2-1	ASSLVRGGYNEQF
TRBV6-5	.	TRBJ2-7	ASSQLRSKPYEQY
TRBV27	.	TRBJ2-1	ASSSALISGPGYNEQF
TRBV19	.	TRBJ2-1	ASSMGQGEGEQF
TRBV27	.	TRBJ2-3	ASSFSGSSDTQY
TRBV14	.	TRBJ2-1	ASSHMYGGGQVNEQF
TRBV2	.	TRBJ2-3	ASNPLAGRADTQY
TRBV5-1	many	TRBJ1-1	ASSLTRRRENTEAF
TRBV6-5	.	TRBJ2-5	ASSPRQGGEETQY
TRBV30	.	TRBJ1-1	AWSRALRGSTEAF
TRBV6-4	few	TRBJ2-3	ASSDSISGTDTQY
TRBV27	.	TRBJ2-3	ATYRGSQY
TRBV19	.	TRBJ1-1	ASSLGTGVTEAF
TRBV7-9	.	TRBJ2-3	ASSLLAGGPVDTQY
TRBV13	.	TRBJ2-7	ASSLSSYEQY
TRBV7-6	.	TRBJ2-5	ASSLLPLDETQY
TRBV29-1	.	TRBJ2-7	SVEDEELGPTEQY
TRBV5-1	.	TRBJ1-2	ASTWGNYGYT
TRBV19	few	.	ASSIDNYEQY
TRBV28	.	TRBJ2-5	ASSLWDWTQY
TRBV7-9	.	TRBJ2-1	ASSFRAGRQGEQF
TRBV4-1	.	TRBJ2-3	ASSQDRVWTRISPSTDTQY
TRBV7-6	.	TRBJ2-6	ASSGLESSGANVLT
TRBV5-1	.	TRBJ2-3	ASSPTTLESGTDTQY
TRBV6-1	many	TRBJ2-7	ASSEEGTVYEQY
TRBV5-6	few	TRBJ1-1	ASSLGGDDTEAF
TRBV19	.	TRBJ2-1	ASSTGTTNEQF
TRBV29-1	.	TRBJ1-1	SVATGESTEAF
TRBV6-5	.	TRBJ2-7	ASSYEGARYEQY
TRBV10-3	.	TRBJ2-7	AISESPGGAYEQY
TRBV5-4	.	TRBJ2-3	ASSQDTGTGPDTQY
TRBV30	.	TRBJ1-4	AWGPGTGSEKLF
TRBV27	.	TRBJ2-1	ASSLSRASPEQF
TRBV25-1	few	TRBJ2-5	ASSRRENQETQY
TRBV25-1	.	TRBJ1-1	ASSDENTEAF
TRBV19	.	TRBJ1-1	ASRRGGNTEAF
TRBV2	.	TRBJ1-1	ASSEGQGVTEAF
TRBV29-1	few	TRBJ2-3	SVKTSGSESDTQY
TRBV27	.	TRBJ2-7	ASSPTQGLGEQY